A selection of T cell receptor beta chains follows, all from one sample in a study of blood T cell repertoires in COVID-19. Assay: immunoSEQ multiplex PCR; the TCRdb copy retains only in-frame clones and omits some. The data show more than 95,000 clones, 88% seen once. Sequencing input: peripheral blood. These receptors all stem from a man aged 50 to 59 with acute or convalescent COVID-19. Both conserved end residues are part of each CDR3. Each record gives: clone size, V gene, D gene, J gene, CDR3 protein, CDR3 DNA. The D gene is left open where the match is weak. Only part of the rows carry a size: once, few, many, or a class if the clone is expanded.

-	TRBV5-5	TRBD1	TRBJ2-7	CASSPGQGYYEQYF	TGTGCCAGCAGCCCGGGACAGGGATACTACGAGCAGTACTTC
-	TRBV5-4	TRBD2	TRBJ2-3	CASSAGTSDADTQYF	TGTGCCAGCAGCGCCGGGACTAGCGACGCAGATACGCAGTATTTT
-	TRBV6-5	-	TRBJ2-7	CASSKQGSYEQYF	TGTGCCAGCAGTAAACAGGGTTCCTACGAGCAGTACTTC
-	TRBV5-4	-	TRBJ1-2	CASSYPGQGDGYTF	TGTGCCAGCAGCTACCCGGGACAAGGGGATGGCTACACCTTC
-	TRBV7-2	TRBD2	TRBJ2-7	CASSLASLASGNEQYF	TGTGCCAGCAGCTTAGCGAGTCTAGCTAGCGGGAACGAGCAGTACTTC
-	TRBV19	TRBD1	TRBJ1-2	CASSISGTGDNYGYTF	TGTGCCAGTAGTATAAGCGGGACAGGTGATAACTATGGCTACACCTTC
-	TRBV6-6	TRBD2	TRBJ2-1	CASIGGSRNNEQFF	TGTGCCAGCATAGGCGGGAGCAGAAACAATGAGCAGTTCTTC
once	TRBV11-2	-	TRBJ2-7	CASSLDPGSYEQYF	TGTGCCAGCAGCTTAGATCCGGGCTCCTACGAGCAGTACTTC
-	TRBV5-1	TRBD2	TRBJ2-1	CASSLALAGKINYNEQFF	TGCGCCAGCAGCTTGGCTCTAGCGGGAAAAATAAACTACAATGAGCAGTTCTTC
-	TRBV19	-	TRBJ2-6	CASSMGRVGSGANVLTF	TGTGCCAGTAGTATGGGCAGGGTCGGCTCTGGGGCCAACGTCCTGACTTTC
once	TRBV12-5	TRBD1	TRBJ1-6	CASGLLPGGNSPLHF	TGTGCTAGTGGTTTGTTGCCAGGGGGCAATTCACCCCTCCACTTT
-	TRBV6-1	-	TRBJ1-6	CASSETGLNSPLHF	TGTGCCAGCAGTGAAACAGGGCTTAATTCACCCCTCCACTTT
-	TRBV24-1	TRBD1	TRBJ2-7	CATRTGNYEQYF	TGTGCCACCCGGACAGGCAACTACGAGCAGTACTTC
-	TRBV11-2	-	TRBJ2-2	CASSKNTANTGELFF	TGTGCCAGCAGCAAGAACACAGCGAACACCGGGGAGCTGTTTTTT
once	TRBV5-6	-	TRBJ1-6	CASSRGDRRYNSPLHF	TGTGCCAGCAGCCGTGGTGACAGACGATATAATTCACCCCTCCACTTT
-	TRBV19	-	TRBJ1-1	CASRDTPNTEAFF	TGTGCCAGTAGGGACACCCCGAACACTGAAGCTTTCTTT
-	TRBV4-3	TRBD2	TRBJ2-1	CASSQTWTSGSHEQFF	TGCGCCAGCAGCCAAACCTGGACTAGCGGGAGCCATGAGCAGTTCTTC
once	TRBV27	TRBD2	TRBJ2-3	CASRPRLAATDTQYF	TGTGCCAGCAGGCCTAGACTAGCGGCCACAGATACGCAGTATTTT
-	TRBV27	-	TRBJ1-2	CASQGWDGYTF	TGTGCCAGTCAGGGGTGGGATGGCTACACCTTC
-	TRBV7-2	-	TRBJ2-5	CASSLAATGRQETQYF	TGTGCCAGCAGCTTAGCAGCGACAGGGAGGCAAGAGACCCAGTACTTC
-	TRBV5-4	-	TRBJ1-2	CASTLRGNYGYTF	TGTGCCAGCACCCTTCGGGGAAACTATGGCTACACCTTC
-	TRBV24-1	-	TRBJ2-1	CATSDFRGNEQFF	TGTGCCACCAGTGATTTCAGGGGCAATGAGCAGTTCTTC
-	TRBV10-3	TRBD1	TRBJ2-5	CATRGRETQYF	TGTGCCACCAGGGGGCGCGAGACCCAGTACTTC
-	TRBV6-5	TRBD1	TRBJ1-1	CASSYLGQASRAFF	TGTGCCAGCAGTTACTTGGGACAGGCATCACGAGCTTTCTTT
once	TRBV5-6	-	TRBJ2-1	CASSPILSLVNEQFF	TGTGCCAGCAGCCCCATTTTATCTCTAGTCAATGAGCAGTTCTTC
-	TRBV7-9	-	TRBJ1-4	CASSHTDRGGHEKLFF	TGTGCCAGCAGCCATACCGATCGGGGGGGACATGAAAAACTGTTTTTT
-	TRBV5-1	-	TRBJ2-1	CASSSGVRYNEQFF	TGCGCCAGCAGCTCAGGGGTTCGCTACAATGAGCAGTTCTTC
-	TRBV7-2	TRBD2	TRBJ2-1	CASSLNQIAGGRFF	TGTGCCAGCAGCTTAAATCAAATAGCGGGAGGAAGGTTCTTC
-	TRBV19	-	TRBJ1-5	CASSIGTTVSNQPQHF	TGTGCCAGTAGTATAGGTACGACAGTAAGCAATCAGCCCCAGCATTTT
-	TRBV4-1	-	TRBJ2-7	CASSQDAVDTYEQYF	TGCGCCAGCAGCCAAGATGCGGTGGATACCTACGAGCAGTACTTC
-	TRBV25-1	TRBD1	TRBJ1-2	CASSDRRGLGYTF	TGTGCCAGCAGTGATCGCAGGGGGCTTGGCTACACCTTC
-	TRBV27	TRBD1	TRBJ2-7	CASRKGDSYEQYF	TGTGCCAGCAGAAAAGGGGACAGCTACGAGCAGTACTTC
-	TRBV9	TRBD2	TRBJ2-1	CASSVEPLAGGNNEQFF	TGTGCCAGCAGCGTAGAACCCCTGGCGGGAGGGAATAATGAGCAGTTCTTC
-	TRBV5-4	TRBD2	TRBJ2-7	CASSFLGGPYEQYF	TGTGCCAGCAGCTTTCTGGGAGGGCCCTACGAGCAGTACTTC
once	TRBV18	TRBD2	TRBJ2-5	CASSPSYQRGETQYF	TGTGCCAGCTCACCATCATATCAGCGGGGAGAGACCCAGTACTTC
-	TRBV5-4	TRBD1	TRBJ2-2	CASSDRGLAGELFF	TGTGCCAGCAGCGACAGGGGGTTGGCCGGGGAGCTGTTTTTT
-	TRBV11-3	-	TRBJ1-1	CASSSLQGDLNTEAFF	TGTGCCAGCAGCTCTCTTCAGGGTGACCTGAACACTGAAGCTTTCTTT
-	TRBV3-1/TRBV3-2	-	TRBJ1-4	CASSQLGGEKLFF	TGTGCCAGCAGCCAACTGGGGGGGGAAAAACTGTTTTTT
-	TRBV5-1	-	TRBJ2-7	CASKVEGGHYEQYF	TGCGCCAGCAAGGTTGAGGGCGGTCACTACGAGCAGTACTTC
-	TRBV6-5	-	TRBJ1-6	CASSYRQTVYNSPLHF	TGTGCCAGCAGTTATAGACAGACTGTCTATAATTCACCCCTCCACTTT
-	TRBV24-1	TRBD1	TRBJ1-5	CATSDSQGFSNQPQHF	TGTGCCACCAGTGACTCACAGGGGTTTAGCAATCAGCCCCAGCATTTT
-	TRBV7-9	-	TRBJ2-3	CASSLSSRDTQYF	TGTGCCAGCAGCTTATCGTCGCGTGATACGCAGTATTTT
-	TRBV19	-	TRBJ1-5	CASSNWENSNQPQHF	TGTGCCAGTAGTAACTGGGAGAATAGCAATCAGCCCCAGCATTTT
-	TRBV5-1	-	TRBJ2-6	CASHQDGQVYGANVLTF	TGCGCCAGCCACCAGGATGGGCAGGTTTACGGGGCCAACGTCCTGACTTTC
-	TRBV5-1	TRBD1	TRBJ1-1	CASSQGTGRMNTEAFF	TGCGCCAGCAGCCAAGGGACAGGGAGGATGAACACTGAAGCTTTCTTT
-	TRBV27	TRBD2	TRBJ2-3	CASSGGLAVTDTQYF	TGTGCCAGCAGTGGGGGTCTAGCGGTCACAGATACGCAGTATTTT
-	TRBV29-1	-	TRBJ2-7	CSAAWQALSEQYF	TGCAGCGCCGCCTGGCAGGCGCTATCCGAGCAGTACTTC
-	TRBV7-6	TRBD2	TRBJ2-2	CASSRLAGETGELFF	TGTGCCAGCAGCCGACTAGCGGGAGAGACCGGGGAGCTGTTTTTT
-	TRBV5-1	-	TRBJ1-1	CASSLVVGPMDTEAFF	TGCGCCAGCAGCTTGGTAGTGGGGCCGATGGACACTGAAGCTTTCTTT
-	TRBV5-5	-	TRBJ1-1	CASSPSQRGRTAEAFF	TGTGCCAGCAGCCCCTCCCAGCGGGGGAGGACCGCTGAAGCTTTCTTT
-	TRBV5-1	-	TRBJ2-1	CASRSASGQQHEQFF	TGCGCCAGCAGGTCCGCGTCAGGGCAGCAACATGAGCAGTTCTTC
once	TRBV4-3	TRBD2	TRBJ2-1	CASSHVAGGVEQFF	TGCGCCAGCAGCCACGTAGCGGGAGGGGTTGAGCAGTTCTTC
-	TRBV6-1	-	TRBJ1-2	CASSEHGGQSYGYTF	TGTGCCAGCAGTGAGCACGGGGGGCAGAGCTATGGCTACACCTTC
-	TRBV27	-	TRBJ1-6	CASSSLQARRVSPLHF	TGTGCCAGCAGTTCCCTACAGGCTCGGAGAGTATCACCCCTCCACTTT
-	TRBV7-9	TRBD2	TRBJ2-1	CASSSFSGTSGNEQFF	TGTGCCAGCAGCTCGTTCTCCGGGACTAGCGGGAATGAGCAGTTCTTC
-	TRBV7-9	-	TRBJ1-1	CASSFGYNTEAFF	TGTGCCAGCAGCTTCGGGTATAACACTGAAGCTTTCTTT
-	TRBV19	-	TRBJ1-5	CASSMREASLAQHF	TGTGCCAGTAGTATGAGGGAGGCCTCCTTGGCCCAGCATTTT
-	TRBV6-2/TRBV6-3	-	TRBJ1-2	CASSQGINYGYTF	TGTGCCAGCAGTCAGGGGATTAACTATGGCTACACCTTC
-	TRBV2	-	TRBJ1-5	CASSRDLSNQPQHF	TGTGCCAGCAGCCGGGACTTGAGCAATCAGCCCCAGCATTTT
-	TRBV5-1	-	TRBJ2-3	CASSLADSRDTQYF	TGCGCCAGCAGCTTGGCCGACAGTCGGGATACGCAGTATTTT